This T cell receptor (beta chain) was found in a study of blood T cell repertoires in COVID-19 (dated by TCRdb to the early 2020s). Context from the whole study: Samples from collaborators originated in the United States, Italy and Spain and spanned both the acute and convalescent phases of COVID-19. The dataset comprised deeply sampled blood TCRbeta repertoires from subjects exposed to, actively infected with, or recovered from COVID-19. Where available, HLA class I and class II types were taken from metadata supplied by the sample provider and were not determined by assay-based typing. Sample metadata almost always included a de-identified subject ID, COVID-19 status, age in years and sex. The repertoires were made available in a free public database intended to serve as a resource for research on the immune response to SARS-CoV-2. The samples were drawn from two sources: the first 160 participants of the ongoing ImmuneRACE study, and over 950 subjects contributed by 6 global collaborators. The material from the prospective study consisted of cDNA or gDNA derived from T cells, B-cell-depleted T cells, or PBMCs. The investigation overall reported the following: The amount of clinical and demographic metadata varied by source and participant and was provided uncurated.

A note on this clone: What antigen it recognizes has not been identified. The sample holds no much larger clone one base away, and base qualities are not on file.

The CDR3 goes from the cysteine to the phenylalanine over 16 residues. Only the CDR3 DNA is retained, 48 bases long and in frame from the first base. V trim: 0 bases; J trim: 6 bases; unmatched bases: 5. Via the germline V gene, CDR1 is LGHNA and CDR2 YSLEER. In the prospective study, participants were about 18 to 95 years old, resided in approximately 22 geographic areas of the United States, and were enrolled through a virtual design. In the prospective study, cohorts were assigned on the basis of participant-reported clinical history obtained from a screening survey and a study questionnaire. Recovered participants in ImmuneRACE Cohort 3 were defined by two consecutive negative NP/OP PCR tests, clearance by a healthcare professional, or resolution of symptoms. Mobile phlebotomists in the prospective study collected whole blood, serum and a nasopharyngeal or oropharyngeal swab from every participant. Over a roughly 2-month period, participants in the prospective study had the option of providing additional blood draws and questionnaires. Blood samples from the prospective study were shipped frozen or at room temperature prior to DNA extraction.

TCRbeta CDR3 regions were amplified from genomic DNA using the immunoSEQ Assay, a bias-controlled multiplex PCR. In the source study's methods: Within the assay, amplification of reference gene primers was used to estimate how many nucleated cells each sample contained. To quantify the absolute abundance of each unique TCRbeta CDR3 rearrangement, sequence reads were collapsed and filtered. For each sample, productive Simpson clonality was calculated by taking the square root of Simpson's diversity index across productive rearrangements. This immuneACCESS table, as held by TCRdb, lists in-frame sequences with V and J called but not all clones. Of the missing ones, under half trace to an unresolved V gene in checked studies; the others have no known cause. V, J and clone size are taken as reported in that table, and D and trimming were inferred from the DNA itself. The sample profile shows 300,000 to 350,000 clones; around nine tenths of them were found once. Less than 9.5% of the sample goes to the ten largest clones.

This receptor was taken from a woman under 40 who had recovered from COVID-19. The chain is made from TRBV4-3 and TRBJ2-7; 13 junctional bases match TRBD2. Sample: PBMCs or T cells enriched from blood (not recorded which). For the CDR3, the sequence is CASSQDGGTSGIEQYF. The nucleotide sequence is TGCGCCAGCAGCCAAGATGGGGGGACTAGCGGGATCGAGCAGTACTTC.